This T cell receptor (beta chain) was sequenced for a study of T cell repertoires in aging, cancer and after chemotherapy (dated by TCRdb to between 2019 and 2020). At the level of the whole study: Six donor age groups were covered, ranging from 30 or younger up to 70 or older, and each group contained at least three individuals. Control TCR repertoires from healthy donors were recorded across several months to years, and re-sampling revealed clear clonal overlap. The full dataset contained several million TCR reads. To examine immunoaging and T cell reconstitution after chemotherapy, the study profiled TCR beta repertoires in peripheral blood from healthy donors and cancer patients. Alongside under 100 healthy donors serving as a reference group, the cohort included approximately 220 cancer patients, of whom about 94 had hematological cancers and more than 120 had solid cancers.

Using a mixed TRB-A/B primer pool, multiplex touch-down PCR amplified rearranged TRB sequences covering the V, D and J segments. Two consecutive PCR reactions with Phusion HS II polymerase added Illumina adapters and sample indices to the amplicons. After gel purification with the NucleoSpin Gel and PCR Clean-up kit, the amplicons were checked using Qubit and an Agilent 2100 Bioanalyzer. The libraries were sequenced on an Illumina MiSeq with 600-cycle, single-indexed, paired-end runs. The source study handled its data this way. TRB sequences were processed with MiXCR versions 2.12 and 3.0.5. Each unique CDR3 nucleotide sequence was counted as one clone, and only productive sequences with at least two reads were retained. The repertoire metrics were Shannon diversity, evenness, clonality (calculated as one minus evenness), and diversity profiles parameterized by alpha from 0 to 5. The IGoR algorithm was used to calculate generation probabilities for clones in the paired samples taken before and after chemotherapy. In TCRdb, the public reads were trimmed at Q25 with fastp and aligned with MiXCR, with productive beta chains retained. Rows merge per CDR3 protein into single entries with the most common DNA and genes. TCRdb's processing, not the authors' own work, is the source of the V and J calls. In all, the sample holds about 11,000 distinct CDR3 sequences, and roughly 30% of those were seen once. 1.5% to 2% of the sample is taken by the ten largest.

On this clonotype: Its antigen remains unidentified. Nothing much larger sits one base from this clone, and base qualities are not available.

For CDR1 and CDR2, the germline V gene (reference sequence) lists GTSNPN and SVGIG. V lost 2 bases and J lost 1 base; the stretch between them is 8 bases long. Taken from cysteine to phenylalanine, the CDR3 has 13 residues. Left in the record is the CDR3 DNA by itself, 39 bases read in frame from the first base. Genomic DNA extracted from peripheral blood, rather than sorted cells or RNA, was used as the source for amplification of TCR beta rearrangements. What the research found in general, with its limitations: An increase in median generation probability over the chemotherapy interval was observed in both cancer cohorts, suggesting that the repertoire was reconstituted through rebound thymic output. It was noted by the authors that conclusions about immunological memory after chemotherapy cannot be drawn from the repertoire data. In healthy donors, the decline in TCR diversity with age was mainly due to loss of richness, whereas in cancer patients loss of evenness also played a role. Untreated patients with hematological or solid cancers showed significantly lower blood TCR diversity and higher clonality than age-matched healthy donors.

The rearrangement combines TRBV30 with TRBJ2-5, with the identity of the D gene unclear. Input material: blood. The TCR was taken from a human donor in good health. The CDR3 protein: CAWSRRPQETQYF. The nucleotide sequence reads TGTGCCTGGAGTAGGCGCCCCCAAGAGACCCAGTACTTC.